This T cell receptor beta chain was identified during a study of blood T cell repertoires in COVID-19. Study in general: PBMCs, B-cell-depleted T cells, or T cells provided the cDNA or gDNA that made up the material.

This clone was observed a single time. Only in-frame clones appear in the TCRdb table, and some are missing; sequencing was by immunoSEQ multiplex PCR. The sample consists of 60,000 or so clones, 80% to 85% of them appearing once. This CDR3 is built from 19 residues. Trimming cost V 1 base and J 0 bases; bases outside gene matches: 14. Germline CDR1 reads SGHKS; CDR2 reads YYEKEE (reference sequence). J is TRBJ1-1 and V is TRBV5-5, with 8 positions matching TRBD1. The TCR sequence derives from a human donor in a cohort sampled during active COVID-19. Sequencing input: peripheral blood. The CDR3 loop is CASSLSLQGQGRVNTEAFF. In DNA, the CDR3 is TGTGCCAGCAGCTTGTCCCTACAAGGACAGGGAAGGGTGAACACTGAAGCTTTCTTT.